This T cell receptor beta chain stems from a study of cytomegalovirus exposure and HLA in healthy donors. Data came from immunoSEQ multiplex PCR; TCRdb stores just in-frame clones and leaves some out. The table has approximately 56,000 clones, roughly 92% seen once. Germline CDR1 SGHDT, CDR2 YYEEEE. Trimming removed 2 bases at V and 0 bases at J, with 5 bases between. The CDR3 covers 13 residues. The chain joins TRBV5-6 to TRBJ1-1, with D hard to call. The sample was PBMCs. The receptor comes from a man younger than 35 in good health and CMV-seronegative. Here the CDR3 reads CASSFRVNTEAFF. In nucleotides, the CDR3 is TGTGCCAGCAGCTTCCGGGTGAACACTGAAGCTTTCTTT.